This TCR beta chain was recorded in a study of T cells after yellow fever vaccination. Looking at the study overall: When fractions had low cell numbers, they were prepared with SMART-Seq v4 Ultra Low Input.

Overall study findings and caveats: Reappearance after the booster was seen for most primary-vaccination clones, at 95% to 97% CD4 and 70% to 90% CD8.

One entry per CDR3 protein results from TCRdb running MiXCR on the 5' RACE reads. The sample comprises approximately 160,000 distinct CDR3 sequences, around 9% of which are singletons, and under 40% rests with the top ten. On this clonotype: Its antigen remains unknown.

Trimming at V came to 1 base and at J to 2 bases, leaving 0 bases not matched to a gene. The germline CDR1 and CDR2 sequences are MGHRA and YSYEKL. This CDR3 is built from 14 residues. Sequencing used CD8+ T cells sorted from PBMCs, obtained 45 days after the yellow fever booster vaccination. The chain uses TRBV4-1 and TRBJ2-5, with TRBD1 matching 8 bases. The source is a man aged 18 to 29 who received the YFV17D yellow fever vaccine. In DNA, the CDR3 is TGCGCCAGCAGCCAAGGGACAGGGCAAGAGACCCAGTACTTC. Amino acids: CASSQGTGQETQYF.